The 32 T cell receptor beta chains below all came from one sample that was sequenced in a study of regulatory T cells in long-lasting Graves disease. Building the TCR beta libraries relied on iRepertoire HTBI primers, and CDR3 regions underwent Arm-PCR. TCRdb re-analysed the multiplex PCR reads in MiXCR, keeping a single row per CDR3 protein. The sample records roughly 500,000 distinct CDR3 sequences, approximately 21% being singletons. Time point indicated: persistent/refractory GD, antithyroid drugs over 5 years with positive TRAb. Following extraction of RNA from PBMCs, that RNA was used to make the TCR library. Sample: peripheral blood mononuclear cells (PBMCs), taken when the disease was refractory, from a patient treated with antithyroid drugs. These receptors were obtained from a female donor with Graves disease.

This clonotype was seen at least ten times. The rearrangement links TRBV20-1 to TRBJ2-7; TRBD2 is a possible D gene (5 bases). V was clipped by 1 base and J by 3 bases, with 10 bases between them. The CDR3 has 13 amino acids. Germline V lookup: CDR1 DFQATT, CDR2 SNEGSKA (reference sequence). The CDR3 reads CSARAVGDYEQYF. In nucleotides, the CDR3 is TGCAGTGCTAGAGCAGTGGGAGACTACGAGCAGTACTTC.

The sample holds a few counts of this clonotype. The DNA for the CDR3 is TGTGCCAGCAGTTTGGGACAGGTCACAGATACGCAGTATTTT. Encoded protein: CASSLGQVTDTQYF. The chain recombines TRBV6-9 with TRBJ2-3, with 8 nucleotides matching TRBD1. CDR3 length: 14 amino acids. Germline loops: CDR1 MNHGY, CDR2 SVAAGI. Trimming cost V 4 bases and J 2 bases; bases outside gene matches: 2.

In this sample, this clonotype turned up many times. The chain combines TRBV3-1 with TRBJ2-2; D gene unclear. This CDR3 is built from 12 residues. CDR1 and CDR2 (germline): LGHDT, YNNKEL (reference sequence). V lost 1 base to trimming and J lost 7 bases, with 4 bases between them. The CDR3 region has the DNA TGTGCCAGCAGCCAAGTTGGCGGGGAGCTGTTTTTT. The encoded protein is CASSQVGGELFF. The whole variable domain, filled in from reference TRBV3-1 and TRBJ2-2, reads DTAVSQTPKYLVTQMGNDKSIKCEQNLGHDTMYWYKQDSKKFLKIMFSYNNKELIINETVPNRFSPKSPDKAHLNLHINSLELGDSAVYFCASSQVGGELFFGEGSRLTVL.

This CDR3 reads CASSIRRTGGGEQYF. CDR3 in DNA: TGTGCCAGCAGTATCCGGAGGACAGGGGGTGGCGAGCAGTACTTC. This rearrangement joins TRBV28 to TRBJ2-7; 10 nucleotides agree with TRBD1. The ends lost 5 bases at V and 6 bases at J; junction bases unmatched: 10. The CDR3 length is 15 residues. CDR1 is MDHEN, CDR2 SYDVKM, per germline.

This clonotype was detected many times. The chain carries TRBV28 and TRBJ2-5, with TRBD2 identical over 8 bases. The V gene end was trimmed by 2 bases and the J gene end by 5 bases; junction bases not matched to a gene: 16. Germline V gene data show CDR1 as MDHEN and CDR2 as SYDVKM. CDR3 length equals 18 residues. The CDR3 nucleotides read TGTGCCAGCAGTTTAGGTCACGGTCGTAGCGGGATCCTGGAGACCCAGTACTTC. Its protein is CASSLGHGRSGILETQYF.

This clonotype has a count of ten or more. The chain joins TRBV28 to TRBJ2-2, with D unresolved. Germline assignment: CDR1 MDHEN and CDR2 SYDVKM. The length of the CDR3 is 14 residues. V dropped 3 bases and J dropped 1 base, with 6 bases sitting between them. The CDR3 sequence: CASSLWLNTGELFF. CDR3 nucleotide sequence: TGTGCCAGCAGTTTGTGGCTGAACACCGGGGAGCTGTTTTTT.

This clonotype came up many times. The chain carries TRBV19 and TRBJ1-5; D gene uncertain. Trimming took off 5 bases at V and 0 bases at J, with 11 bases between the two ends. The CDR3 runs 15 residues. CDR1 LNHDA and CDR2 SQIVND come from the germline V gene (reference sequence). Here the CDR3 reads CASSPPAYSNQPQHF. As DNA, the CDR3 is TGTGCCAGTAGTCCCCCCGCCTATAGCAATCAGCCCCAGCATTTT.

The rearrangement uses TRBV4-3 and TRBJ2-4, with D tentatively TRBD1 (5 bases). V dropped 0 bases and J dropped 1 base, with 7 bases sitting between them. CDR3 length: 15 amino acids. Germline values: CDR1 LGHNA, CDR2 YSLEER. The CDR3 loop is CASSQESGAKNIQYF. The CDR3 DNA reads TGCGCCAGCAGCCAAGAGTCAGGGGCCAAAAACATTCAGTACTTC.

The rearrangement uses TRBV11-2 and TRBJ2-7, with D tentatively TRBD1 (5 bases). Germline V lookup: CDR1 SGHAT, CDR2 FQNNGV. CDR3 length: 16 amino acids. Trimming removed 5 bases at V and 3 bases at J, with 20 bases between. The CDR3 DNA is TGTGCCAGCAGCCCGGCAAAGCAGGGCGGTAACTACGAGCAGTACTTC. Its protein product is CASSPAKQGGNYEQYF.

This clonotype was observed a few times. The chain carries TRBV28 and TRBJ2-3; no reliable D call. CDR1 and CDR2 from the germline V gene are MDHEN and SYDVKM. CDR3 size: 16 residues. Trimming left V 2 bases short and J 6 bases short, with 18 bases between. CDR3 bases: TGTGCCAGCAGTTTAATTGGCAGGTTCTTAGTTGATACGCAGTATTTT. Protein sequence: CASSLIGRFLVDTQYF.

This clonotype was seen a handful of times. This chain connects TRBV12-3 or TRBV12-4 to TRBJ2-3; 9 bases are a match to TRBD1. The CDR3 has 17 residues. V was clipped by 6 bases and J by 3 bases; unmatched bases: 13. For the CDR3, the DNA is TGTGCCAGCAGCCGTTATAGGGGACAGGGCGAGACAGATACGCAGTATTTT. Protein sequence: CASSRYRGQGETDTQYF.

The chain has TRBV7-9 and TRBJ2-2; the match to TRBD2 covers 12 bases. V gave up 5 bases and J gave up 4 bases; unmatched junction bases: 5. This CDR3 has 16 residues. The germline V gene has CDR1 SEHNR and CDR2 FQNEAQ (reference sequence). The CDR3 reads CASSAPLAGGTGELFF. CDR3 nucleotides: TGTGCCAGCAGCGCCCCACTAGCGGGAGGCACCGGGGAGCTGTTTTTT.

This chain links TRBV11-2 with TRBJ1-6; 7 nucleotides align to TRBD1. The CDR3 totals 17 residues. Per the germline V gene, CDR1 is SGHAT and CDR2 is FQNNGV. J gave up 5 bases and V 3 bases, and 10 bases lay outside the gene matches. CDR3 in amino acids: CASSLEGGALDNSPLHF. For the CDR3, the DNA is TGTGCCAGCAGCTTGGAAGGGGGCGCGTTAGATAATTCACCCCTCCACTTT.

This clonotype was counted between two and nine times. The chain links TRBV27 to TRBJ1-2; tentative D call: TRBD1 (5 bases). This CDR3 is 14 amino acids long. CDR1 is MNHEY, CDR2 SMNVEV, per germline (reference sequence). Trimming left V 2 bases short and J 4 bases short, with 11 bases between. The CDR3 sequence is CASSLGGEGYGYTF. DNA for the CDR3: TGTGCCAGCAGTTTAGGGGGAGAGGGCTATGGCTACACCTTC.

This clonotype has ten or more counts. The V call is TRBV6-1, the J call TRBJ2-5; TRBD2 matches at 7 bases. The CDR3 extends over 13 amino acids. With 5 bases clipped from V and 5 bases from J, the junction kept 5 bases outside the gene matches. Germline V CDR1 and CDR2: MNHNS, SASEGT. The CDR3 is CASSRQLAETQYF. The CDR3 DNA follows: TGTGCCAGCAGTCGGCAACTAGCGGAGACCCAGTACTTC.

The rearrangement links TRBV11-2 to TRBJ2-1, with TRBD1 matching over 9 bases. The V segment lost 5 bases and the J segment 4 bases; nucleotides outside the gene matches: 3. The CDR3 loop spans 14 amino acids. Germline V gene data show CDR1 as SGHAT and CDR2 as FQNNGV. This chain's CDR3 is CASSPGTGYNEQFF. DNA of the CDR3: TGTGCCAGCAGCCCCGGGACAGGGTACAATGAGCAGTTCTTC.

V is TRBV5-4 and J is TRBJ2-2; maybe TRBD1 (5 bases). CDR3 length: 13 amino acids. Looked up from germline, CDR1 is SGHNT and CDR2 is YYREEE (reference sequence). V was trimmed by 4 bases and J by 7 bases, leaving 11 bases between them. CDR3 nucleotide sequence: TGTGCCAGCAGCACCCAGGGTAGCGGGGAGCTGTTTTTT. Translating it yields CASSTQGSGELFF.

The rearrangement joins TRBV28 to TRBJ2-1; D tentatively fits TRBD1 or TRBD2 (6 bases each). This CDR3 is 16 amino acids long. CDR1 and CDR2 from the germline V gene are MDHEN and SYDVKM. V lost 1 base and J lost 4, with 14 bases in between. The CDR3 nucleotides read TGTGCCAGCAGTTTATTCCGGGGGCTGTTTTACAATGAGCAGTTCTTC. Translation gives CASSLFRGLFYNEQFF.

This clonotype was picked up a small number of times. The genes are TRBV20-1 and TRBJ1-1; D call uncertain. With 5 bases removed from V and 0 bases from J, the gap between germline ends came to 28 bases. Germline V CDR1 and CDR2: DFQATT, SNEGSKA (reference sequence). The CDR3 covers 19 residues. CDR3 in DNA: TGCAGTGCTCGACAACCGGGATCCCAAATCGGGGTAATGAACACTGAAGCTTTCTTT. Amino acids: CSARQPGSQIGVMNTEAFF.

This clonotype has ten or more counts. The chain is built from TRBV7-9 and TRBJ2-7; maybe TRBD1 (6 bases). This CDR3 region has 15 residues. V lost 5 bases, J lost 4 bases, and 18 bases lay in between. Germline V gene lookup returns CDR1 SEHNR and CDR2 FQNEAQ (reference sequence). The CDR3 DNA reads TGTGCCAGCAGCCTACACCAGATACAGGGTTACGAGCAGTACTTC. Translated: CASSLHQIQGYEQYF.

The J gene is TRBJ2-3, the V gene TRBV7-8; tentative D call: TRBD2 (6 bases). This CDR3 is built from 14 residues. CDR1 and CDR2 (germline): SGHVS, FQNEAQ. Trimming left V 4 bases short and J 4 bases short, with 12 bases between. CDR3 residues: CASSWGGTPDTQYF. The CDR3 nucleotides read TGTGCCAGCAGCTGGGGCGGGACCCCAGATACGCAGTATTTT.

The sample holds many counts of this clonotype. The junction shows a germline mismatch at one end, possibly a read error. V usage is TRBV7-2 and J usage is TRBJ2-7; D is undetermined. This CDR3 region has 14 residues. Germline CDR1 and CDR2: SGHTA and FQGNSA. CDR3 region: CASSFGGPTYERYF. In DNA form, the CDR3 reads TGTGCCAGCAGCTTTGGCGGACCAACCTACGAGCGGTACTTC.

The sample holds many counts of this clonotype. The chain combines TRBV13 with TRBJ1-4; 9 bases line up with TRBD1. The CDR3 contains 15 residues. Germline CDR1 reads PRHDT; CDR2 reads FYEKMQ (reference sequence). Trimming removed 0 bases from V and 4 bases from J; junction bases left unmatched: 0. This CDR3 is CASSLGGQGNEKLFF. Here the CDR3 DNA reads TGTGCCAGCAGCTTAGGGGGACAGGGTAATGAAAAACTGTTTTTT.

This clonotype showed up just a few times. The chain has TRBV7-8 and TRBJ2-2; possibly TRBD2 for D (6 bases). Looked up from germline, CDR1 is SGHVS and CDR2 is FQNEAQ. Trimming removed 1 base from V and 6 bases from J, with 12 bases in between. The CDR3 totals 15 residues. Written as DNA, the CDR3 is TGTGCCAGCAGCTTAGGGGTGGGGGAGGCCGGGGAGCTGTTTTTT. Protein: CASSLGVGEAGELFF.

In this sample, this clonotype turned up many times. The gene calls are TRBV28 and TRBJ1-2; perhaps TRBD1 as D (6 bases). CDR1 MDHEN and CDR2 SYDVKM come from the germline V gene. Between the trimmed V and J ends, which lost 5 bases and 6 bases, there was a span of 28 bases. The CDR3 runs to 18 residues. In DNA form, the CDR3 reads TGTGCCAGCAGTCCGTGGGTTTTTGGGGGCTTTTTAGTGGATGGCTACACCTTC. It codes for CASSPWVFGGFLVDGYTF.

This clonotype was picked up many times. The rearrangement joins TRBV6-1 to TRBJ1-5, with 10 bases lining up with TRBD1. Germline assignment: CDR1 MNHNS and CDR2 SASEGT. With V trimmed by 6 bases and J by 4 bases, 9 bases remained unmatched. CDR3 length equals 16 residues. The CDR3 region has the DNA TGTGCCAGCAGAACTCGACAGGGGGCCCGGAATCAGCCCCAGCATTTT. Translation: CASRTRQGARNQPQHF.

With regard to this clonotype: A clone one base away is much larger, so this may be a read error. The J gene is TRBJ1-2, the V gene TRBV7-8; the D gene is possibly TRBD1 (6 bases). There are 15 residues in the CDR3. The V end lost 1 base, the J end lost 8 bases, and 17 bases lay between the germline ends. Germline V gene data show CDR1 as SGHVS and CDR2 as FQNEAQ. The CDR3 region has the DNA TGTGCCAGCAGCTTAGGGGCAGGGGTACCAGGGGGCTACACCTTC. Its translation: CASSLGAGVPGGYTF. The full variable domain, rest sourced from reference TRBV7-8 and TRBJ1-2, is GAGVSQSPRYKVAKRGQDVALRCDPISGHVSLFWYQQALGQGPEFLTYFQNEAQLDKSGLPSDRFFAERPEGSVSTLKIQRTQQEDSAVYLCASSLGAGVPGGYTFGSGTRLTVV.

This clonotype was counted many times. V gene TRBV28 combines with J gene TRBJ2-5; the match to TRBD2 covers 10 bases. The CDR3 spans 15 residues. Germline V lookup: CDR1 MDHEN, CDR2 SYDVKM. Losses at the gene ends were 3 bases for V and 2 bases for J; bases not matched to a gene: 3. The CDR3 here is CASSFPTSGQETQYF. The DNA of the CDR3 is TGTGCCAGCAGTTTCCCGACTAGCGGGCAAGAGACCCAGTACTTC.

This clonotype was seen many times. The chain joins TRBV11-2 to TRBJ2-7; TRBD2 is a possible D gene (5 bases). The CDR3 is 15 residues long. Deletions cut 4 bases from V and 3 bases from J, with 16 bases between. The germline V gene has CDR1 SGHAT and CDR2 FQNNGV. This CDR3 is CASSYDYSFHYEQYF. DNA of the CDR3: TGTGCCAGCAGCTACGACTACTCTTTTCACTACGAGCAGTACTTC.

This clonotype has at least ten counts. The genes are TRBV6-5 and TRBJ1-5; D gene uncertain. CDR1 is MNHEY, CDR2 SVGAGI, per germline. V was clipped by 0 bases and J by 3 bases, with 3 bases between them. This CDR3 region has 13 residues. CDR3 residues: CASSYSYNQPQHF. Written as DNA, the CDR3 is TGTGCCAGCAGTTACTCGTACAATCAGCCCCAGCATTTT.

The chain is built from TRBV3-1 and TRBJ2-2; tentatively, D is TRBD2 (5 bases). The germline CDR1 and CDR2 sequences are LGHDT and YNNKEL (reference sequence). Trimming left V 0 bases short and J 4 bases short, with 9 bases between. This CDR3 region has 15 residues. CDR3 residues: CASSQEGSGTGELFF. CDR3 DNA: TGTGCCAGCAGCCAAGAGGGCAGCGGCACCGGGGAGCTGTTTTTT.

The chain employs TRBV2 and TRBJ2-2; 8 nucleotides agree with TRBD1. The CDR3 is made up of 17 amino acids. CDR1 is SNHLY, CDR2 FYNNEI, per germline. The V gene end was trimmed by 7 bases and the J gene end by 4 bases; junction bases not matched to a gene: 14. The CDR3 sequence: CASIEDASGGSTGELFF. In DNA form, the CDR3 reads TGTGCCAGCATCGAGGACGCCTCAGGGGGCAGCACCGGGGAGCTGTTTTTT. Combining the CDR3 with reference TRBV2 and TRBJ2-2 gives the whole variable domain EPEVTQTPSHQVTQMGQEVILRCVPISNHLYFYWYRQILGQKVEFLVSFYNNEISEKSEIFDDQFSVERPDGSNFTLKIRSTKLEDSAMYFCASIEDASGGSTGELFFGEGSRLTVL.